The 27 T cell receptor beta chains reported below all come from one sample, sequenced in a study of cytomegalovirus exposure and HLA in healthy donors. This table comes from immunoSEQ multiplex PCR, and its TCRdb copy is limited to in-frame clones, with some not included. This sample carries about 130,000 clones, roughly nine tenths of them seen once, and the ten largest clones take around 9%. Sequencing was performed on PBMCs. The receptors come from a young woman in good health and CMV-seropositive.

The chain couples TRBV9 to TRBJ1-6; D may be TRBD1 (6 bases). V lost 0 bases and J 8 bases, leaving 15 bases between the germline ends. Germline CDR1 and CDR2: SGDLS and YYNGEE. The CDR3 runs 16 residues. The CDR3 loop reads CASSVGVAGDYSPLHF. The CDR3 region has the DNA TGTGCCAGCAGCGTAGGCGTTGCAGGGGATTATTCACCCCTCCACTTT.

The chain is built from TRBV19 and TRBJ1-3, with D hard to call. V shed 0 bases and J shed 1 base, with 10 bases lying between them. CDR1 is LNHDA and CDR2 is SQIVND in the germline V gene (reference sequence). The CDR3 has 16 residues. The CDR3 nucleotides are TGTGCCAGTAGTATAGACCTTCTCCTGTCTGGAAACACCATATATTTT. Its translation: CASSIDLLLSGNTIYF.

This chain links TRBV6-5 with TRBJ1-6; D is undetermined. V gave up 6 bases and J gave up 7 bases, with 7 bases separating them. Germline CDR1 MNHEY, CDR2 SVGAGI. The CDR3 is 12 amino acids. The CDR3 region has the DNA TGTGCCAGCAGCCCGAGAAATTCACCCCTCCACTTT. It codes for CASSPRNSPLHF.

V is TRBV7-9 and J is TRBJ2-5, with D possibly TRBD2 on 6 matching bases. This CDR3 is 16 amino acids long. Trimming cost V 5 bases and J 4 bases, with 20 bases left between them. CDR1 SEHNR and CDR2 FQNEAQ come from the germline V gene (reference sequence). CDR3 loop: CASSPATRINVETQYF. The CDR3 DNA is TGTGCCAGCAGCCCAGCGACTAGAATCAACGTAGAGACCCAGTACTTC.

The V and J genes are TRBV7-2 and TRBJ1-4; weak D call: TRBD1 (5 bases). The CDR3 length is 14 residues. In germline, CDR1 is SGHTA, CDR2 FQGNSA. Trimming took 5 bases from V and 5 from J, leaving 12 bases between them. The CDR3 is CASSPGLRNEKLFF. The CDR3 region has the DNA TGTGCCAGCAGCCCGGGACTGCGGAATGAAAAACTGTTTTTT. The full variable domain, with the rest looked up from reference TRBV7-2 and TRBJ1-4, is GAGVSQSPSNKVTEKGKDVELRCDPISGHTALYWYRQSLGQGLEFLIYFQGNSAPDKSGLPSDRFSAERTGGSVSTLTIQRTQQEDSAVYLCASSPGLRNEKLFFGSGTQLSVL.

V gene TRBV5-4 combines with J gene TRBJ2-1; 9 bases line up with TRBD2. The length of the CDR3 is 15 residues. Germline values: CDR1 SGHNT, CDR2 YYREEE (reference sequence). V trimming: 4 bases; J trimming: 4 bases; junction bases outside the gene matches: 6. The CDR3 nucleotides read TGTGCCAGCAGCCTACGAGCGGGGGGTTACAATGAGCAGTTCTTC. Its translation: CASSLRAGGYNEQFF.

This chain joins TRBV11-1 and TRBJ1-1; unclear D gene. Between the trimmed V and J ends, which lost 5 bases and 1 base, there was a span of 14 bases. CDR1 is SGHAT, CDR2 FQDESV, per germline (reference sequence). This CDR3 has 15 amino acids. The CDR3 DNA sequence: TGTGCCAGCAGCCTTAGCTGGGCGGGGAACACTGAAGCTTTCTTT. It yields the protein CASSLSWAGNTEAFF. The full variable domain, with the rest looked up from reference TRBV11-1 and TRBJ1-1, is EAEVAQSPRYKITEKSQAVAFWCDPISGHATLYWYRQILGQGPELLVQFQDESVVDDSQLPKDRFSAERLKGVDSTLKIQPAELGDSAMYLCASSLSWAGNTEAFFGQGTRLTVV.

The rearrangement uses TRBV19 and TRBJ1-6; D may be TRBD1 (5 bases). The CDR3 is 15 amino acids. The germline V and J ends were trimmed by 2 bases and 7 bases, with 12 bases remaining between them. CDR1 and CDR2 (germline): LNHDA, SQIVND (reference sequence). CDR3: CASSIIGGGNSPLHF. The CDR3 DNA reads TGTGCCAGTAGTATAATCGGGGGTGGAAATTCACCCCTCCACTTT.

This clone has just a few counts. V is TRBV6-4 and J is TRBJ2-3; D is possibly TRBD1 (5 bases). The CDR3 runs to 13 residues. Per germline, CDR1 MRHNA and CDR2 SNTAGT. V dropped 3 bases and J dropped 1 base, with 5 bases sitting between them. CDR3 region: CASSEQGTDTQYF. CDR3 nucleotides: TGTGCCAGCAGTGAACAGGGCACAGATACGCAGTATTTT.

This clone was seen once. The rearrangement joins TRBV6-8 to TRBJ2-2, with 7 positions matching TRBD1. The trim removed 2 bases at V and 5 bases at J, leaving 11 bases unmatched. Germline CDR1 MNHGY, CDR2 SAAAGT. CDR3 length equals 17 residues. The CDR3 reads CASSYLDRRLGTGELFF. Written as DNA, the CDR3 is TGTGCCAGCAGTTACCTGGACAGGCGGTTAGGGACCGGGGAGCTGTTTTTT.

This sequence joins TRBV29-1 and TRBJ2-3; the D is unclear. Germline V lookup: CDR1 SQVTM, CDR2 ANQGSEA. Trimming left V 7 bases short and J 3 bases short, with 17 bases between. This CDR3 comprises 14 residues. This chain's CDR3 is CSAVNRSITDTQYF. The CDR3, as DNA: TGCAGCGCTGTCAACCGGAGTATTACAGATACGCAGTATTTT.

The genes are TRBV5-6 and TRBJ1-6; TRBD1 might be the D (5 bases). Trimming cost V 2 bases and J 6 bases, with 12 bases left between them. The CDR3 has 15 amino acids. Germline V gene lookup returns CDR1 SGHDT and CDR2 YYEEEE. The CDR3 DNA is TGTGCCAGCAGCTTCGGTAAGGGGCCTAATTCACCCCTCCACTTT. This encodes CASSFGKGPNSPLHF.

This chain connects TRBV9 to TRBJ1-3; weak D call: TRBD1 (5 bases). Germline values: CDR1 SGDLS, CDR2 YYNGEE. The V end was cut by 2 bases, the J end by 6 bases, with 12 bases between. CDR3 length equals 14 residues. The CDR3 nucleotides read TGTGCCAGCAGCGTGAATTACAGGACAAACACCATATATTTT. It yields the protein CASSVNYRTNTIYF.

The V gene is TRBV29-1, the J gene TRBJ1-5; 9 bases fit TRBD1. The germline V gene has CDR1 SQVTM and CDR2 ANQGSEA. The V gene end was trimmed by 5 bases and the J gene end by 4 bases; junction bases not matched to a gene: 6. The CDR3 is 14 residues long. CDR3 sequence reads: CSVKSGTGNQPQHF. CDR3 in DNA: TGCAGCGTTAAATCCGGGACAGGGAATCAGCCCCAGCATTTT.

The chain links TRBV15 to TRBJ2-3, with 11 bases matching TRBD1. CDR1 is LNHNV, CDR2 YYDKDF, per germline (reference sequence). The CDR3 runs to 16 residues. The V segment lost 1 base and the J segment 5 bases; nucleotides outside the gene matches: 5. CDR3 region: CATSRVGQGVVDTQYF. The CDR3 DNA follows: TGTGCCACCAGCAGAGTGGGACAGGGGGTTGTAGATACGCAGTATTTT.

The chain carries TRBV10-3 and TRBJ2-2; TRBD1 matches 10 bases. V was pared by 5 bases and J by 2 bases, with 5 bases of the junction left unmatched. Germline CDR1 ENHRY, CDR2 SYGVKD. The CDR3 extends over 16 amino acids. The CDR3 loop reads CAISPGTGVNTGELFF. The CDR3 bases are TGTGCCATCAGTCCCGGGACAGGGGTTAACACCGGGGAGCTGTTTTTT.

The V gene is TRBV6-5, the J gene TRBJ2-3, with D tentatively TRBD1 (6 bases). The CDR3 spans 14 residues. V lost 5 bases and J lost 0, with 9 bases in between. Germline assignment: CDR1 MNHEY and CDR2 SVGAGI. For the CDR3, the DNA is TGTGCCAGCAGTCGGACAGCGAGCACAGATACGCAGTATTTT. Translated, it gives CASSRTASTDTQYF.

This sequence joins TRBV28 and TRBJ2-3, with TRBD1 matching 7 bases. J gave up 2 bases and V 4 bases, and 9 bases lay outside the gene matches. The germline V gene has CDR1 MDHEN and CDR2 SYDVKM. This CDR3 spans 16 amino acids. The CDR3 protein is CASSSPRDRFTDTQYF. The CDR3 bases are TGTGCCAGCAGTTCCCCCCGGGACAGATTCACAGATACGCAGTATTTT. The whole variable domain, remainder taken from reference TRBV28 and TRBJ2-3, is DVKVTQSSRYLVKRTGEKVFLECVQDMDHENMFWYRQDPGLGLRLIYFSYDVKMKEKGDIPEGYSVSREKKERFSLILESASTNQTSMYLCASSSPRDRFTDTQYFGPGTRLTVL.

CDR3 sequence: CASSVGDGGSDTEAFF. CDR3 DNA: TGTGCCAGCAGCGTAGGGGACGGGGGGTCGGACACTGAAGCTTTCTTT. This chain connects TRBV9 to TRBJ1-1, with D maybe TRBD1 (5 bases). The V end was cut by 0 bases, the J end by 3 bases, with 15 bases between. Germline V gene lookup returns CDR1 SGDLS and CDR2 YYNGEE. CDR3 length equals 16 residues. Based on the CDR3 plus reference TRBV9 and TRBJ1-1, the full variable domain is DSGVTQTPKHLITATGQRVTLRCSPRSGDLSVYWYQQSLDQGLQFLIQYYNGEERAKGNILERFSAQQFPDLHSELNLSSLELGDSALYFCASSVGDGGSDTEAFFGQGTRLTVV.

This chain connects TRBV6-6 to TRBJ1-1, with D unresolved. V lost 7 bases, J lost 5 bases, and 8 bases lay in between. This CDR3 contains 11 residues. Germline CDR1 and CDR2: MNHNY and SVGAGI (reference sequence). In nucleotides, the CDR3 is TGTGCCAGCACCTACGGGACTGAAGCTTTCTTT. Its translation: CASTYGTEAFF.

The rearrangement joins TRBV28 to TRBJ1-2, with 7 nucleotides matching TRBD1. With 8 bases clipped from V and 2 bases from J, the junction kept 11 bases outside the gene matches. The length of the CDR3 is 15 residues. CDR1 is MDHEN and CDR2 is SYDVKM in the germline V gene. CDR3 loop: CASRTRGPGNYGYTF. The CDR3 DNA sequence: TGTGCCAGCCGTACGAGGGGGCCGGGGAACTATGGCTACACCTTC.

This chain links TRBV29-1 with TRBJ1-5; 10 bases align to TRBD1. V lost 6 bases and J lost 6; bases outside the gene matches: 5. Germline lookup yields CDR1 SQVTM and CDR2 ANQGSEA. The CDR3 runs 13 residues. This CDR3 reads CSVGDRGGQPQHF. The CDR3 DNA sequence: TGCAGCGTCGGGGACAGGGGAGGTCAGCCCCAGCATTTT.

V gene TRBV5-6 combines with J gene TRBJ2-1; 7 bases agree with TRBD1. The trim removed 0 bases at V and 5 bases at J, leaving 5 bases unmatched. The CDR3 extends over 15 amino acids. The germline CDR1 and CDR2 sequences are SGHDT and YYEEEE. Here the CDR3 reads CASSLGRQGNNEQFF. In DNA form, the CDR3 reads TGTGCCAGCAGCTTGGGCCGACAGGGCAACAATGAGCAGTTCTTC.

This chain joins TRBV5-1 and TRBJ2-1, with D perhaps matching TRBD2 (5 bases). This CDR3 comprises 15 residues. Germline lookup yields CDR1 SGHRS and CDR2 YFSETQ. V was cut by 2 bases and J by 10 bases, with 19 bases left in between. Here the CDR3 reads CASSFARGNLEEQFF. CDR3 coding DNA: TGCGCCAGCAGCTTTGCCCGGGGTAATTTAGAAGAGCAGTTCTTC.

V is TRBV2 and J is TRBJ2-3; 7 positions match TRBD2. Trimming removed 8 bases from V and 5 bases from J; junction bases left unmatched: 7. The V gene's germline CDR1 is SNHLY and CDR2 FYNNEI. The CDR3 totals 13 residues. The CDR3 DNA reads as TGTGCCAGCGGGGGGGGTTCGAAAGATACGCAGTATTTT. As protein: CASGGGSKDTQYF.

In this sample, this clone turned up a few times. The chain employs TRBV30 and TRBJ1-2, with 7 nucleotides matching TRBD1. CDR1 is GTSNPN, CDR2 SVGIG, per germline (reference sequence). The V segment lost 3 bases and the J segment 2 bases; nucleotides outside the gene matches: 6. The CDR3 runs 14 residues. In DNA form, the CDR3 reads TGTGCCTGGAGCCTAGGGGGCGGGAACTATGGCTACACCTTC. This translates into CAWSLGGGNYGYTF.

The chain joins TRBV5-4 to TRBJ1-1; D might be TRBD1 (6 bases). Looked up from germline, CDR1 is SGHNT and CDR2 is YYREEE (reference sequence). V shed 1 base and J shed 3 bases, with 10 bases lying between them. The length of the CDR3 is 14 residues. CDR3 nucleotides: TGTGCCAGCAGCTTGCCAGGGGATGACACTGAAGCTTTCTTT. This sequence encodes CASSLPGDDTEAFF.